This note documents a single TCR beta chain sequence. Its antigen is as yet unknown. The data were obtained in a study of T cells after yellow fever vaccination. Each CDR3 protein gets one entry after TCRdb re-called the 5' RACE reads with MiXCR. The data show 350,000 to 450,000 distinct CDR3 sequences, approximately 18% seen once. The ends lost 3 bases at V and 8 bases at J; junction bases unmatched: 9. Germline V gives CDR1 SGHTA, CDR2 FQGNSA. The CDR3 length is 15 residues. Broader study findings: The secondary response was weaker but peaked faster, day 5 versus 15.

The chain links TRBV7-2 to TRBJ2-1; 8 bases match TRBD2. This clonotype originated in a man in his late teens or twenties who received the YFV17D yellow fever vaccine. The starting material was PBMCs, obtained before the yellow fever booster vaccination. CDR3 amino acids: CASSLTIGGAHEQFF. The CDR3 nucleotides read TGTGCCAGCAGCTTGACTATCGGGGGGGCACATGAGCAGTTCTTC. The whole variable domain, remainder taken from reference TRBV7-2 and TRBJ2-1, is GAGVSQSPSNKVTEKGKDVELRCDPISGHTALYWYRQSLGQGLEFLIYFQGNSAPDKSGLPSDRFSAERTGGSVSTLTIQRTQQEDSAVYLCASSLTIGGAHEQFFGPGTRLTVL.